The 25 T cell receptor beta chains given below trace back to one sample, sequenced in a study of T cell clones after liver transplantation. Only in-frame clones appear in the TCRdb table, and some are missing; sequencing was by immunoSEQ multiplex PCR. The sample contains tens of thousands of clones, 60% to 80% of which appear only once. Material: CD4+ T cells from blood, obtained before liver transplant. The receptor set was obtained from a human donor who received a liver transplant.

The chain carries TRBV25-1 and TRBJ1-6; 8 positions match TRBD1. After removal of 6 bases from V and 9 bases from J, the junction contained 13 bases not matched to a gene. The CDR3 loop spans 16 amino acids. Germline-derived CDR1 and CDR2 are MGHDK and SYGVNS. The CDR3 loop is CASSPNTGTGSSPLHF. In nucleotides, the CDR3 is TGTGCCAGCAGCCCTAACACCGGGACAGGTAGTTCACCCCTCCACTTT.

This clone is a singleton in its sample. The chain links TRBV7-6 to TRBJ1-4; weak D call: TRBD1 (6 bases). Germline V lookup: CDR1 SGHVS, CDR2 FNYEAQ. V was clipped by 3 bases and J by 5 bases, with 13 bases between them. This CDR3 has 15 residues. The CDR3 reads CASSLGALLNEKLFF. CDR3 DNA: TGTGCCAGCAGCTTGGGGGCCCTCCTCAATGAAAAACTGTTTTTT.

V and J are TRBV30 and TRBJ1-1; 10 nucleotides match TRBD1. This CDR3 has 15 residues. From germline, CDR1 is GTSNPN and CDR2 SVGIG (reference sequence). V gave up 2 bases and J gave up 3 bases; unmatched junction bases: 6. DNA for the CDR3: TGTGCCTGGAGTAACCGGGGACAGGGGTACACTGAAGCTTTCTTT. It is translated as CAWSNRGQGYTEAFF.

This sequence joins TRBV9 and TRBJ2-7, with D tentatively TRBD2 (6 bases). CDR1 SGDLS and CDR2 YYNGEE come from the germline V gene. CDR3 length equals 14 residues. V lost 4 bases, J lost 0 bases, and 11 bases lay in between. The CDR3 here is CASSPLASSYEQYF. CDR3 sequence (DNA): TGTGCCAGCAGCCCGCTAGCGTCCTCCTACGAGCAGTACTTC.

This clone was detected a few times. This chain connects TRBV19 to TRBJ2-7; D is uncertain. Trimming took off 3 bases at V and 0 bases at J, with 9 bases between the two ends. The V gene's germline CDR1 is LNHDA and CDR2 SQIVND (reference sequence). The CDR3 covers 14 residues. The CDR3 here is CASSMAGPSYEQYF. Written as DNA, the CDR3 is TGTGCCAGTAGTATGGCAGGCCCCTCCTACGAGCAGTACTTC.

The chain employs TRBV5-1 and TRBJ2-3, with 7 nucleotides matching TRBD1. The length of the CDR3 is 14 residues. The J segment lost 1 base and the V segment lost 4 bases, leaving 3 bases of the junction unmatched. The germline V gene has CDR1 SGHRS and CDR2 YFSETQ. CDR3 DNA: TGCGCCAGCAGCCCTGACAGGGGCACAGATACGCAGTATTTT. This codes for CASSPDRGTDTQYF.

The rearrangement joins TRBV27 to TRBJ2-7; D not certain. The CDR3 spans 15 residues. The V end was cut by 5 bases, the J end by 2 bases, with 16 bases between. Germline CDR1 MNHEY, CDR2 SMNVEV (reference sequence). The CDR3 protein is CASSTDRVLPYEQYF. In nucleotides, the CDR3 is TGTGCCAGCAGTACCGACCGGGTCCTTCCCTACGAGCAGTACTTC.

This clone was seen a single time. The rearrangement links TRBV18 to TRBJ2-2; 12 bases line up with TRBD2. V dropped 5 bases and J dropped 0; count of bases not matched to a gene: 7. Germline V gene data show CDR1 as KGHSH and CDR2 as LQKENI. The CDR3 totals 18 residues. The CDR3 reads CASSFGLAGTANTGELFF. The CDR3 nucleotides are TGTGCCAGCTCATTCGGACTAGCGGGGACCGCGAACACCGGGGAGCTGTTTTTT.

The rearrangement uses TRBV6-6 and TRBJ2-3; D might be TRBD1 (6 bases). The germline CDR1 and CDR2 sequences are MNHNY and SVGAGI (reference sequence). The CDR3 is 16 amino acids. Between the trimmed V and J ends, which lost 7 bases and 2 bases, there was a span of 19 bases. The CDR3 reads CASIVVTQGNTDTQYF. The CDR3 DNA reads TGTGCCAGCATTGTTGTTACGCAGGGGAACACAGATACGCAGTATTTT.

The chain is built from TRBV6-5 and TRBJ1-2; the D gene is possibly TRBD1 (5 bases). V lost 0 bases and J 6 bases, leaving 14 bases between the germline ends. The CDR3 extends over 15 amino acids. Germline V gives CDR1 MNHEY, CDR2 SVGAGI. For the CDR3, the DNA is TGTGCCAGCAGTTACTCAAATCCCAGGGCCCATGGCTACACCTTC. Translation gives CASSYSNPRAHGYTF.

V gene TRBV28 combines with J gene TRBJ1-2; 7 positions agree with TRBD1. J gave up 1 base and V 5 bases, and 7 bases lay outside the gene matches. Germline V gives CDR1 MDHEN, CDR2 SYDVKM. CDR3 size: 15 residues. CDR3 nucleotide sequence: TGTGCCAGCAGTATAACAGGGGACCTTAACTATGGCTACACCTTC. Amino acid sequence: CASSITGDLNYGYTF.

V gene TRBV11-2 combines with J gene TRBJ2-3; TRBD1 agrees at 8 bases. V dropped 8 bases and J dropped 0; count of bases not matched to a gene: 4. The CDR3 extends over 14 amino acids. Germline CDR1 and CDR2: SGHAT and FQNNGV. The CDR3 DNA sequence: TGTGCCAGCCTCCGGGACAGGAGCACAGATACGCAGTATTTT. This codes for CASLRDRSTDTQYF.

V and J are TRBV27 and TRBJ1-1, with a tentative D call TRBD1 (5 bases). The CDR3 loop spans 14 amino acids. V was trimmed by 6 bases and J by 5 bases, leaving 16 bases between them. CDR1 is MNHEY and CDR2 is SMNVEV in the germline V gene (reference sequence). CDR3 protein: CASRAAGYWTEAFF. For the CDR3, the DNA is TGTGCCAGCAGGGCGGCAGGGTATTGGACTGAAGCTTTCTTT.

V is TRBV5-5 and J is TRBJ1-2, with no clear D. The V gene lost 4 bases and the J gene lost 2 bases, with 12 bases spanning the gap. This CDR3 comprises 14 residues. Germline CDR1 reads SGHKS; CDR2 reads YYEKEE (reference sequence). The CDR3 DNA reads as TGTGCCAGCAGCGCCACTACATCAAACTATGGCTACACCTTC. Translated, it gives CASSATTSNYGYTF.

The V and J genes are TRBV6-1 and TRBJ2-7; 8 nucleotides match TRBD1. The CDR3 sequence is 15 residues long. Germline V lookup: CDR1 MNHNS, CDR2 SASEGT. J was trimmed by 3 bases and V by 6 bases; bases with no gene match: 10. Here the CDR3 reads CASSRRTGINYEQYF. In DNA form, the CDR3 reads TGTGCCAGCAGCCGTAGGACAGGGATCAACTACGAGCAGTACTTC.

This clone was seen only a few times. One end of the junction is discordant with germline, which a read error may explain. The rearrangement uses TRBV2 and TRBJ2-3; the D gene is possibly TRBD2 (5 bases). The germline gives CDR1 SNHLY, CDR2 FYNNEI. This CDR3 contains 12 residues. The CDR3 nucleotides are TGTGCCAGCAACCCTAGCACAGTTACGCAGTATTTT. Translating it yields CASNPSTVTQYF.

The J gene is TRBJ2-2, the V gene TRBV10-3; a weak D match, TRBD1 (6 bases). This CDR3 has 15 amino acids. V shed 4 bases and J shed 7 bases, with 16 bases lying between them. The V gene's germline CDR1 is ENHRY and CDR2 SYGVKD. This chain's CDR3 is CAISATNRVGGELFF. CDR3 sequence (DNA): TGTGCCATCAGTGCTACCAACAGGGTCGGCGGGGAGCTGTTTTTT.

CDR3 region: CASSPPNPTGSTEAFF. In DNA form, the CDR3 reads TGTGCCAGCAGTCCTCCGAACCCGACAGGGAGTACTGAAGCTTTCTTT. The genes are TRBV28 and TRBJ1-1, with 7 positions matching TRBD1. V trimming: 5 bases; J trimming: 5 bases; junction bases outside the gene matches: 14. From germline, CDR1 is MDHEN and CDR2 SYDVKM. This CDR3 contains 16 residues.

DNA for the CDR3: TGTGCCAGCAGCACCCGGGATACGCAGTATTTT. This translates into CASSTRDTQYF. The rearrangement joins TRBV5-4 to TRBJ2-3; D call uncertain. The CDR3 spans 11 residues. V was clipped by 4 bases and J by 6 bases, with 6 bases between them. The germline CDR1 and CDR2 sequences are SGHNT and YYREEE (reference sequence).

The CDR3 region is CASSSRAGGLSGELFF. The CDR3 bases are TGCGCCAGCAGCTCGAGAGCGGGGGGGCTTTCCGGGGAGCTGTTTTTT. This rearrangement joins TRBV5-1 to TRBJ2-2; 10 bases line up with TRBD2. With 3 bases clipped from V and 6 bases from J, the junction kept 8 bases outside the gene matches. Germline CDR1 is SGHRS and CDR2 is YFSETQ. The length of the CDR3 is 16 residues.

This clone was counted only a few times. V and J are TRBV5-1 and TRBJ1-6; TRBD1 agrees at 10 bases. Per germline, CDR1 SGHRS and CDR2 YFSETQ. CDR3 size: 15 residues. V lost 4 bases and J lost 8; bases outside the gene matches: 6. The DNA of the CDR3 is TGCGCCAGCAGCCTCAGACAGGGGGCGGATTCACCCCTCCACTTT. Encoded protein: CASSLRQGADSPLHF.

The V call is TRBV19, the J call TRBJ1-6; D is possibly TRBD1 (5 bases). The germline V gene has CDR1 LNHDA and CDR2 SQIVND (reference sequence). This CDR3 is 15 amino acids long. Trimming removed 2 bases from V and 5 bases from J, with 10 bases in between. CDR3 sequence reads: CASSIQGLDNSPLHF. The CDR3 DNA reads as TGTGCCAGTAGTATACAGGGTTTGGATAATTCACCCCTCCACTTT.

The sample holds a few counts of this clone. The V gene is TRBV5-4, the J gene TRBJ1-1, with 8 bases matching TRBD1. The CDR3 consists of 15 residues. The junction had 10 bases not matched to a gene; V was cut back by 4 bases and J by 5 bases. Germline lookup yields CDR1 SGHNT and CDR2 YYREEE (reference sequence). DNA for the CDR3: TGTGCCAGCAGCCATACAGGGGGGGGATGGACTGAAGCTTTCTTT. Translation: CASSHTGGGWTEAFF.

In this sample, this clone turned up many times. In DNA, the CDR3 is TGTGCCTCCGGAGCGGGGGTGAACACCGGGGAGCTGTTTTTT. Protein sequence: CASGAGVNTGELFF. V gene TRBV30 combines with J gene TRBJ2-2; 8 nucleotides match TRBD2. CDR3 length: 14 residues. The V segment lost 7 bases and the J segment 1 base; nucleotides outside the gene matches: 5. CDR1 GTSNPN and CDR2 SVGIG come from the germline V gene (reference sequence). The variable domain in full, completed from reference TRBV30 and TRBJ2-2, reads SQTIHQWPATLVQPVGSPLSLECTVEGTSNPNLYWYRQAAGRGLQLLFYSVGIGQISSEVPQNLSASRPQDRQFILSSKKLLLSDSGFYLCASGAGVNTGELFFGEGSRLTVL.

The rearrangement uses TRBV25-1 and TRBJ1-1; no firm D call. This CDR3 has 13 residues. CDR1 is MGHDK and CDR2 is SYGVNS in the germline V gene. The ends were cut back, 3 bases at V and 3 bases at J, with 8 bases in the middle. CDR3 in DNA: TGTGCCAGCAGTGATGCGTACTACACTGAAGCTTTCTTT. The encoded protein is CASSDAYYTEAFF. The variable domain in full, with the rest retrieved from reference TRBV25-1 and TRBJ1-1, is EADIYQTPRYLVIGTGKKITLECSQTMGHDKMYWYQQDPGMELHLIHYSYGVNSTEKGDLSSESTVSRIRTEHFPLTLESARPSHTSQYLCASSDAYYTEAFFGQGTRLTVV.